Shown below are 20 T cell receptor beta chains from a single sample sequenced in a study of technical replicates of blood from several donors. Using immunoSEQ multiplex PCR, the repertoire was profiled, and TCRdb retains in-frame clones only, with some absent. In the table there are about 81,000 clones, about 94% of which are singletons. The sequenced sample consisted of T cells isolated from PBMCs. The receptor source for this set is a human donor in good health.

The CDR3 nucleotides are TGTGCCAGCAGCCAAGGAGTATGGGAGCAGTTCTTC. It specifies CASSQGVWEQFF. The chain recombines TRBV4-2 with TRBJ2-1; unclear D gene. Looked up from germline, CDR1 is LGHNA and CDR2 is YNFKEQ. V lost 1 base and J lost 10, with 8 bases in between. The CDR3 sequence is 12 residues long.

CDR3 sequence: CASSGPGLSNTEAFF. The CDR3 bases are TGTGCCAGCAGCGGCCCGGGACTGAGTAACACTGAAGCTTTCTTT. The genes are TRBV6-1 and TRBJ1-1; tentative D call: TRBD1 (5 bases). CDR1 and CDR2 (germline): MNHNS, SASEGT. With 6 bases removed from V and 2 bases from J, the gap between germline ends came to 16 bases. The CDR3 contains 15 residues.

The CDR3 nucleotides are TGTGCCAGCAGCGCAGGGGAGATTCCCATTACCGAAGCTTTCTTT. Its protein product is CASSAGEIPITEAFF. This chain uses TRBV11-3 with TRBJ1-1; TRBD1 might be the D (6 bases). CDR1 and CDR2 from the germline V gene are SGHNT and YENEEA. Trimming removed 5 bases at V and 8 bases at J, with 21 bases between. The CDR3 length is 15 residues.

The sample holds one count of this clone. The genes are TRBV28 and TRBJ1-4, with 7 positions matching TRBD1. Germline-derived CDR1 and CDR2 are MDHEN and SYDVKM. The ends lost 10 bases at V and 0 bases at J; junction bases unmatched: 8. The CDR3 has 15 amino acids. This CDR3 is CATGKGAATNEKLFF. The CDR3 DNA is TGTGCCACGGGGAAGGGGGCTGCAACTAATGAAAAACTGTTTTTT. Using reference TRBV28 and TRBJ1-4 for the parts outside the CDR3, the full variable domain is DVKVTQSSRYLVKRTGEKVFLECVQDMDHENMFWYRQDPGLGLRLIYFSYDVKMKEKGDIPEGYSVSREKKERFSLILESASTNQTSMYLCATGKGAATNEKLFFGSGTQLSVL.

The CDR3 sequence: CASSVAGGVEKLFF. The CDR3 coding sequence is TGTGCCAGCAGCGTAGCCGGGGGGGTGGAAAAACTGTTTTTT. The J gene is TRBJ1-4, the V gene TRBV9; D is perhaps TRBD1 (5 bases). Trimming took off 0 bases at V and 8 bases at J, with 11 bases between the two ends. The CDR3 totals 14 residues. Germline CDR1 SGDLS, CDR2 YYNGEE.

The chain has TRBV7-9 and TRBJ2-5; 11 nucleotides line up with TRBD2. The V gene end was trimmed by 5 bases and the J gene end by 1 base; junction bases not matched to a gene: 3. Germline loops: CDR1 SEHNR, CDR2 FQNEAQ (reference sequence). This CDR3 region has 15 residues. CDR3 region: CASSVGLAGQETQYF. CDR3 sequence (DNA): TGTGCCAGCAGCGTCGGACTAGCGGGCCAAGAGACCCAGTACTTC.

The gene calls are TRBV6-5 and TRBJ2-7; D unclear. With 5 bases removed from V and 2 bases from J, the gap between germline ends came to 7 bases. Germline V gives CDR1 MNHEY, CDR2 SVGAGI. This CDR3 region has 12 residues. CDR3 sequence reads: CASSPGPYEQYF. The CDR3 DNA sequence: TGTGCCAGCAGTCCAGGCCCCTACGAGCAGTACTTC.

The V call is TRBV6-5, the J call TRBJ2-2, with TRBD2 identical over 11 bases. The CDR3 has 16 residues. Trimming cost V 4 bases and J 4 bases; bases outside gene matches: 5. The germline V gene has CDR1 MNHEY and CDR2 SVGAGI. For the CDR3, the DNA is TGTGCCAGCAGTTTGCTAGCGGGAGGAATCACCGGGGAGCTGTTTTTT. Translated: CASSLLAGGITGELFF.

This chain connects TRBV2 to TRBJ2-2, with 9 bases fitting TRBD1. The trim removed 6 bases at V and 6 bases at J, leaving 8 bases unmatched. The CDR3 is made up of 15 amino acids. Germline assignment: CDR1 SNHLY and CDR2 FYNNEI. CDR3 residues: CASRTGQGLAGELFF. DNA for the CDR3: TGTGCCAGCAGGACCGGACAGGGGTTAGCCGGGGAGCTGTTTTTT.

A single count supports this clone. The V and J genes are TRBV4-1 and TRBJ2-7; 12 bases align to TRBD1. With 3 bases clipped from V and 6 bases from J, the junction kept 6 bases outside the gene matches. The CDR3 runs to 15 residues. Germline V gives CDR1 MGHRA, CDR2 YSYEKL. CDR3 residues: CASSQAGTGGSEQYF. Written as DNA, the CDR3 is TGCGCCAGCAGCCAGGCCGGGACAGGGGGCAGCGAGCAGTACTTC.

This chain joins TRBV18 and TRBJ1-1; the D gene is possibly TRBD1 (6 bases). This CDR3 has 14 residues. V lost 3 bases and J lost 0, with 8 bases in between. The V gene's germline CDR1 is KGHSH and CDR2 LQKENI. The DNA for the CDR3 is TGTGCCAGCTCACCGACAGGACTGAACACTGAAGCTTTCTTT. Translating it yields CASSPTGLNTEAFF.

The table lists this clone with a count of one. The rearrangement links TRBV6-1 to TRBJ2-7, with TRBD2 matching over 9 bases. The CDR3 has 14 residues. CDR1 is MNHNS and CDR2 is SASEGT in the germline V gene. The trim removed 6 bases at V and 3 bases at J, leaving 6 bases unmatched. The CDR3 reads CASRELAGYYEQYF. The CDR3 DNA reads as TGTGCCAGCAGGGAACTAGCGGGTTACTACGAGCAGTACTTC.

This chain uses TRBV7-9 with TRBJ2-3; TRBD2 might be the D (5 bases). Deletions cut 6 bases from V and 6 bases from J, with 16 bases between. Germline V lookup: CDR1 SEHNR, CDR2 FQNEAQ (reference sequence). This CDR3 comprises 14 residues. The CDR3: CASSQSSIADTQYF. The CDR3 DNA follows: TGTGCCAGCAGTCAATCCTCTATAGCGGATACGCAGTATTTT.

This chain uses TRBV2 with TRBJ2-1; 14 nucleotides match TRBD2. The CDR3 spans 15 residues. Germline assignment: CDR1 SNHLY and CDR2 FYNNEI. The V segment lost 10 bases and the J segment 6 bases; nucleotides outside the gene matches: 8. CDR3 region: CAIPGTSGRGNEQFF. The CDR3 DNA is TGTGCCATTCCCGGGACTAGCGGGAGAGGCAATGAGCAGTTCTTC.

The J gene is TRBJ2-1, the V gene TRBV5-1; 7 bases map to TRBD2. J lost 9 bases, V lost 6 bases, and 12 bases had no gene match. There are 14 residues in the CDR3. Germline assignment: CDR1 SGHRS and CDR2 YFSETQ. The chain's CDR3 is CASTPRGRRGEQFF. The CDR3 DNA is TGCGCCAGCACCCCTCGCGGGAGACGGGGTGAGCAGTTCTTC.

The V gene is TRBV11-2, the J gene TRBJ2-5, with a tentative D call TRBD2 (6 bases). V lost 7 bases and J lost 4, with 16 bases in between. The CDR3 contains 14 residues. The germline V gene has CDR1 SGHAT and CDR2 FQNNGV. CDR3 loop: CASNRGGSGETQYF. The CDR3 nucleotides read TGTGCCAGCAACCGTGGGGGTAGCGGAGAGACCCAGTACTTC.

CDR3 loop: CASSPFNTEAFF. The CDR3 DNA follows: TGTGCCAGCAGCCCATTCAACACTGAAGCTTTCTTT. The rearrangement uses TRBV11-3 and TRBJ1-1; D not resolved. Between the trimmed V and J ends, which lost 5 bases and 2 bases, there was a span of 6 bases. Germline assignment: CDR1 SGHNT and CDR2 YENEEA. CDR3 size: 12 residues.

This clone was recorded only once. V and J are TRBV6-5 and TRBJ2-1; 7 bases match TRBD1. The CDR3 is made up of 14 amino acids. V was pared by 4 bases and J by 6 bases, with 6 bases of the junction left unmatched. Germline lookup yields CDR1 MNHEY and CDR2 SVGAGI. CDR3 in amino acids: CASSSTTGVNEQFF. The CDR3 bases are TGTGCCAGCAGTTCTACCACAGGGGTCAATGAGCAGTTCTTC.

The chain has TRBV9 and TRBJ2-7; TRBD2 matches 8 bases. This CDR3 spans 15 amino acids. The ends lost 0 bases at V and 2 bases at J; junction bases unmatched: 4. Germline assignment: CDR1 SGDLS and CDR2 YYNGEE. CDR3 amino acids: CASSVVPGGAYEQYF. The CDR3 bases are TGTGCCAGCAGCGTAGTCCCCGGGGGGGCCTACGAGCAGTACTTC.

The rearrangement joins TRBV7-9 to TRBJ1-2; no firm D call. The V and J ends lost 8 bases and 8 bases respectively, with 9 bases between them. The CDR3 has 10 residues. CDR1 is SEHNR, CDR2 FQNEAQ, per germline (reference sequence). In nucleotides, the CDR3 is TGTGCCAGCGAGGGCGAGGGCTACACCTTC. Its protein product is CASEGEGYTF.